Listed below are T cell receptor beta chains from one sample, sequenced in a study of T cell therapy after organ transplantation. Data came from immunoSEQ multiplex PCR; TCRdb stores just in-frame clones and leaves some out. The table has 40,000 to 60,000 clones, about 94% seen once. Their antigens are not known. The sample here was CD8+ T cells from blood, taken before autologous CMV-specific T cell therapy. The receptors here all came from a human patient who had received a solid organ transplant and had CMV disease. CDR3s include the opening cysteine and the closing phenylalanine or tryptophan. The D gene is left open where the match is weak. Clone size is given for some rows only: seen once, a few or many times, or a class if the clone is expanded.

clone_size j_call v_call d_call cdr3_aa cdr3_nt
. TRBJ2-1 TRBV27 TRBD2 CASSTWGLAGVRSEQFF TGTGCCAGCAGTACTTGGGGACTAGCGGGGGTGAGGTCTGAGCAGTTCTTC
. TRBJ1-2 TRBV4-2 . CASSQDSGATYYGYTF TGTGCCAGCAGCCAAGATTCGGGGGCTACTTACTATGGCTACACCTTC
. TRBJ2-7 TRBV14 . CASSQDQRDEQYF TGTGCCAGCAGCCAAGATCAGAGGGACGAGCAGTACTTC
. TRBJ1-1 TRBV4-1 . CASSQSPENTEAFF TGCGCCAGCAGCCAATCCCCCGAGAACACTGAAGCTTTCTTT
. TRBJ2-7 TRBV28 . CASTAGAGYTYEQYF TGTGCCAGCACAGCAGGGGCGGGATACACCTACGAGCAGTACTTC
. TRBJ1-5 TRBV30 TRBD1 CAWSTWPGQGESNQPQHF TGTGCCTGGAGCACATGGCCGGGACAGGGGGAGAGCAATCAGCCCCAGCATTTT
. TRBJ1-4 TRBV6-6 . CASSYEGSFNEKLFF TGTGCCAGCAGTTATGAGGGAAGCTTTAATGAAAAACTGTTTTTT
. TRBJ1-1 TRBV7-9 . CASSLYGMNTEAFF TGTGCCAGCAGCTTGTACGGGATGAACACTGAAGCTTTCTTT
. TRBJ2-1 TRBV7-9 TRBD2 CASSPPWLAALYEQFF TGTGCCAGCAGCCCGCCCTGGCTAGCGGCCCTCTATGAGCAGTTCTTC
. TRBJ2-2 TRBV7-9 TRBD1 CASSTGQPTGELFF TGTGCCAGCAGCACGGGACAGCCTACCGGGGAGCTGTTTTTT
. TRBJ1-1 TRBV10-2 TRBD1 CASRNDRGEAFF TGCGCCAGCAGGAACGACAGGGGGGAAGCTTTCTTT
. TRBJ1-2 TRBV6-1 . CASSDWQGRSVYGYTF TGTGCCAGCAGTGATTGGCAGGGCCGGAGTGTATATGGCTACACCTTC
. TRBJ2-7 TRBV4-2 TRBD1 CASSHGQGINEQYF TGTGCCAGCAGCCACGGACAGGGAATTAACGAGCAGTACTTC
. TRBJ2-3 TRBV11-2 . CASSLAGSSPTTDTQYF TGTGCCAGCAGCTTAGCAGGCTCTAGCCCAACCACAGATACGCAGTATTTT
. TRBJ1-1 TRBV19 . CASSIQGGNTEAFF TGTGCCAGTAGTATCCAGGGAGGGAACACTGAAGCTTTCTTT
. TRBJ1-2 TRBV6-6 TRBD1 CASSQVGTGEDYGYTF TGTGCCAGCAGCCAGGTGGGGACAGGGGAGGACTATGGCTACACCTTC
. TRBJ1-1 TRBV9 . CASSAPGTVGPEAFF TGTGCCAGCAGCGCCCCAGGGACGGTGGGGCCTGAAGCTTTCTTT
. TRBJ2-1 TRBV6-4 TRBD2 CASSDSTSGSNEQFF TGTGCCAGCAGTGACTCGACTAGCGGAAGCAATGAGCAGTTCTTC
. TRBJ1-2 TRBV30 TRBD1 CAWSVLTGTGGYTF TGTGCCTGGAGTGTTTTGACAGGGACTGGTGGCTACACCTTC
once TRBJ1-4 TRBV5-1 . CASSLGGPNEKLFF TGCGCCAGCAGCTTGGGGGGCCCTAATGAAAAACTGTTTTTT
. TRBJ1-1 TRBV4-1 TRBD1 CASSQDDGQGDTEAFF TGCGCCAGCAGCCAAGATGATGGACAGGGGGACACTGAAGCTTTCTTT
few TRBJ1-6 TRBV4-3 TRBD1 CASSATGDVSPLHF TGCGCCAGCAGCGCCACAGGGGACGTCTCACCCCTCCACTTT
. TRBJ1-1 TRBV5-1 TRBD1 CASSFRGGMNTEAFF TGCGCCAGCAGCTTCAGGGGGGGGATGAACACTGAAGCTTTCTTT
. TRBJ2-5 TRBV14 TRBD1 CASSQVTGVLGETQYF TGTGCCAGCAGCCAAGTAACAGGGGTTCTAGGGGAGACCCAGTACTTC
. TRBJ2-7 TRBV7-9 TRBD1 CASSLGLGQVSYEQYF TGTGCCAGCAGCTTAGGACTGGGACAGGTCTCCTACGAGCAGTACTTC
. TRBJ2-7 TRBV5-8 . CAFKSRIQPVEQYF TGTGCCTTTAAGTCCAGGATTCAACCCGTGGAGCAGTACTTC
. TRBJ1-2 TRBV4-3 TRBD1 CASSQDLGGGTNYGYTF TGCGCCAGCAGCCAAGATCTAGGGGGCGGGACAAACTATGGCTACACCTTC
. TRBJ1-1 TRBV12-5 . CASGLSRATEAFF TGTGCTAGTGGTTTGAGCAGGGCCACTGAAGCTTTCTTT
. TRBJ2-5 TRBV28 . CASSLMPAQETQYF TGTGCCAGCAGTTTAATGCCAGCTCAAGAGACCCAGTACTTC
. TRBJ2-7 TRBV6-5 . CASSSDSYEQYF TGTGCCAGCAGTTCGGACAGCTACGAGCAGTACTTC
. TRBJ2-2 TRBV10-3 . CAISPPAATGELFF TGTGCCATCAGCCCTCCGGCGGCCACCGGGGAGCTGTTTTTT
. TRBJ2-1 TRBV6-6 TRBD2 CASSYVPSGSHNEQFF TGTGCCAGCAGTTACGTCCCTAGCGGGAGTCATAATGAGCAGTTCTTC
. TRBJ2-2 TRBV10-2 . CASSEPWAGSTRTTTGELFF TGCGCCAGCAGTGAGCCTTGGGCGGGATCTACACGAACTACCACCGGGGAGCTGTTTTTT
. TRBJ2-4 TRBV7-9 TRBD2 CASSLMETSGAKNIQYF TGTGCCAGCAGCTTAATGGAGACTAGCGGGGCCAAAAACATTCAGTACTTC
. TRBJ1-4 TRBV19 TRBD1 CASSRGGEDEKLFF TGTGCCAGTAGTCGAGGGGGCGAGGATGAAAAACTGTTTTTT
. TRBJ2-3 TRBV9 . CASSADADTQYF TGTGCCAGCAGCGCAGACGCAGATACGCAGTATTTT
. TRBJ2-5 TRBV4-1 . CASSQEPPGNEQETQYF TGCGCCAGCAGCCAAGAGCCCCCGGGGAATGAGCAAGAGACCCAGTACTTC
. TRBJ1-6 TRBV2 . CASSELYEVTSLHF TGTGCCAGCAGCGAACTATATGAGGTTACGTCCCTCCACTTT
. TRBJ1-2 TRBV23-1 . CASSQSWQGGGYTF TGCGCCAGCAGTCAATCGTGGCAGGGAGGTGGCTACACCTTC
. TRBJ2-2 TRBV5-1 . CASSLEGFPTGELFF TGCGCCAGCAGCTTGGAAGGCTTCCCCACCGGGGAGCTGTTTTTT